Following are 9 T cell receptor beta chains from one sample sequenced in a study of cytomegalovirus exposure and HLA in healthy donors (dated by TCRdb to about 2017). Library method: the immunoSEQ multiplex PCR assay. For the multiplex PCR, a mixture combining 60 forward primers for TCR Vbeta segments and 13 reverse primers for TCR Jbeta segments was used. TCRdb's version of the immuneACCESS table is confined to in-frame rearrangements and falls short of the full clone set. An unresolved V gene accounts for under half of the shortfall where checked; the remainder is of unknown origin. Within this sample are 150,000 to 200,000 clones, with around 80% of them counted one time only. 13% to 15% of the sample rests with the top ten. The sequencing sample was made of PBMCs. The receptor source for this set is a woman in her thirties or forties in good health and CMV-seronegative.

The chain carries TRBV28 and TRBJ2-1; 8 nucleotides align to TRBD2. The length of the CDR3 is 12 residues. Germline values: CDR1 MDHEN, CDR2 SYDVKM. V dropped 7 bases and J dropped 7; count of bases not matched to a gene: 3. The CDR3 nucleotides are TGTGCCAGCAAGGGCGGGAGGAATGAGCAGTTCTTC. It encodes CASKGGRNEQFF.

The chain recombines TRBV7-9 with TRBJ2-2, with TRBD2 as a possible D gene (5 bases). The germline V gene has CDR1 SEHNR and CDR2 FQNEAQ (reference sequence). This CDR3 contains 14 residues. Between the trimmed V and J ends, which lost 7 bases and 6 bases, there was a span of 15 bases. The CDR3 loop is CASIPRVASGELFF. The CDR3 DNA reads as TGTGCCAGCATCCCGCGAGTAGCGTCCGGGGAGCTGTTTTTT.

For the CDR3, the DNA is TGTGCCAGCATCGCGGGGGCGGGGGTGGCTGGGGCCAACGTCCTGACTTTC. Translated: CASIAGAGVAGANVLTF. The rearrangement links TRBV4-2 to TRBJ2-6; a possible D gene is TRBD2 (7 bases). CDR1 and CDR2 from the germline V gene are LGHNA and YNFKEQ. V was cut by 7 bases and J by 2 bases, with 18 bases left in between. CDR3 length: 17 residues.

V usage is TRBV15 and J usage is TRBJ2-7; 8 bases align to TRBD2. CDR3 length: 16 residues. Germline CDR1 is LNHNV and CDR2 is YYDKDF (reference sequence). V lost 1 base, J lost 6 bases, and 11 bases stayed unmatched. CDR3 region: CATSRVKVERGSEQYF. For the CDR3, the DNA is TGTGCCACCAGCAGAGTAAAGGTAGAGCGGGGGAGCGAGCAGTACTTC.

The chain links TRBV5-5 to TRBJ2-2; D gene unclear. There are 13 residues in the CDR3. From germline, CDR1 is SGHKS and CDR2 YYEKEE (reference sequence). The V and J ends lost 5 bases and 1 base respectively, with 6 bases between them. The CDR3 DNA follows: TGTGCCAGCAGGCAACAGAACACCGGGGAGCTGTTTTTT. Translation: CASRQQNTGELFF. Based on the CDR3 plus reference TRBV5-5 and TRBJ2-2, the full variable domain is DAGVTQSPTHLIKTRGQQVTLRCSPISGHKSVSWYQQVLGQGPQFIFQYYEKEERGRGNFPDRFSARQFPNYSSELNVNALLLGDSALYLCASRQQNTGELFFGEGSRLTVL.

This chain connects TRBV2 to TRBJ2-6; TRBD1 matches at 7 bases. Germline V gene sequence: CDR1 SNHLY, CDR2 FYNNEI. The CDR3 sequence is 17 residues long. V lost 3 bases and J lost 0; bases outside the gene matches: 5. CDR3 DNA: TGTGCCAGCAGTGAGGACAGGCTAATCTCTGGGGCCAACGTCCTGACTTTC. Translation: CASSEDRLISGANVLTF. The full variable domain, with the rest looked up from reference TRBV2 and TRBJ2-6, is EPEVTQTPSHQVTQMGQEVILRCVPISNHLYFYWYRQILGQKVEFLVSFYNNEISEKSEIFDDQFSVERPDGSNFTLKIRSTKLEDSAMYFCASSEDRLISGANVLTFGAGSRLTVL.

This clone was recorded once. The J gene is TRBJ1-1, the V gene TRBV10-2, with TRBD1 identical over 8 bases. CDR3 size: 16 residues. The V and J ends lost 2 bases and 10 bases, in that order; junction bases with no gene match: 15. CDR1 and CDR2 (germline): WSHSY, SAAADI. Here the CDR3 DNA reads TGCGCCAGCAGTGAGACGGTCAGGGGGCTGAAGAGTGGAGCTTTCTTT. It translates to CASSETVRGLKSGAFF.

The chain is built from TRBV10-3 and TRBJ2-7, with a weak D call TRBD1 (7 bases). Germline lookup yields CDR1 ENHRY and CDR2 SYGVKD. V lost 3 bases, J lost 5 bases, and 20 bases lay in between. This CDR3 is 16 amino acids long. The CDR3 sequence: CAISDDSRRGRDEQYF. The CDR3 DNA is TGTGCCATCAGTGACGATTCACGGAGGGGGCGCGACGAGCAGTACTTC.

This chain links TRBV19 with TRBJ2-5; possible D gene TRBD1, 5 bases. Germline assignment: CDR1 LNHDA and CDR2 SQIVND (reference sequence). V was cut by 3 bases and J by 4 bases, with 9 bases left in between. This CDR3 spans 13 amino acids. The CDR3 DNA reads as TGTGCCAGTAGTATTTCAGGGTTAGAGACCCAGTACTTC. Protein: CASSISGLETQYF.